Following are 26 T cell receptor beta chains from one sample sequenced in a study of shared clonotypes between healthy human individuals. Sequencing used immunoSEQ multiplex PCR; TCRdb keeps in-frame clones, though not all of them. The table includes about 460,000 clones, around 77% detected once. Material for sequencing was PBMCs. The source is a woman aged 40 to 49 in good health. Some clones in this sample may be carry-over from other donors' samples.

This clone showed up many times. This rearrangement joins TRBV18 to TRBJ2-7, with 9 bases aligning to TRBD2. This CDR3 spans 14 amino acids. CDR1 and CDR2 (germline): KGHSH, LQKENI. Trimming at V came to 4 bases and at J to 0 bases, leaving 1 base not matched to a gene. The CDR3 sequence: CASSLSGGSYEQYF. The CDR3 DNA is TGTGCCAGCTCACTTAGCGGGGGCTCCTACGAGCAGTACTTC.

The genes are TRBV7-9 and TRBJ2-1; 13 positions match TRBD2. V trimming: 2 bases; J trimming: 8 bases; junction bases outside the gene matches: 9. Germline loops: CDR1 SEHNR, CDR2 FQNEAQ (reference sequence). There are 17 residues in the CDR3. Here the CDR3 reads CASSLQRGLAGADEQFF. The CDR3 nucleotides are TGTGCCAGCAGCTTACAGCGCGGACTAGCGGGAGCAGATGAGCAGTTCTTC.

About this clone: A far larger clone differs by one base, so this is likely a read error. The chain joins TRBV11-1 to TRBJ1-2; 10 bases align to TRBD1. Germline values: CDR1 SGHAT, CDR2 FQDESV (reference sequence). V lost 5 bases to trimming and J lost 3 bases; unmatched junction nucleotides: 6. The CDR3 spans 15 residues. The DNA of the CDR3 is TGTGCCAGCAGCCCCTGGGACAGGGGAGACTATGGCTACACCTTC. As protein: CASSPWDRGDYGYTF.

This chain's CDR3 is CAWTVTDTQYF. The CDR3 nucleotides are TGTGCCTGGACGGTCACAGATACGCAGTATTTT. The V and J genes are TRBV30 and TRBJ2-3; no definite D call. Germline CDR1 is GTSNPN and CDR2 is SVGIG (reference sequence). There are 11 residues in the CDR3. V was pared by 4 bases and J by 2 bases, with 4 bases between.

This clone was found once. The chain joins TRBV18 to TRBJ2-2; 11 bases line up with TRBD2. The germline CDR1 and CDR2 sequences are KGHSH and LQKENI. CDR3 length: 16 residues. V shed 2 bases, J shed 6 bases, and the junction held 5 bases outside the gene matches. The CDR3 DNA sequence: TGTGCCAGCTCACCAATACTAGCGGGAGTTCCCGGGGAGCTGTTTTTT. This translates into CASSPILAGVPGELFF.

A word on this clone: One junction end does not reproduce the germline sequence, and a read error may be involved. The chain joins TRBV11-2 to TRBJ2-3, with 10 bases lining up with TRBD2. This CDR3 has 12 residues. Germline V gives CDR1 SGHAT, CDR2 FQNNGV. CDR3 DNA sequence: TGTGCCAGCAGCTTCAGCGGGGGGGCCGGGAGTTTT. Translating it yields CASSFSGGAGSF.

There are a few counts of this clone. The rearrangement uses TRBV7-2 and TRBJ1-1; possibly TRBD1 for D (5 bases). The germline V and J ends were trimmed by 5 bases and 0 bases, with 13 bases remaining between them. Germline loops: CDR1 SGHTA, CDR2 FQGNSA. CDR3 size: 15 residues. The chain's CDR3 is CASSVVEGMNTEAFF. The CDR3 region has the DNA TGTGCCAGCAGCGTAGTGGAGGGGATGAACACTGAAGCTTTCTTT.

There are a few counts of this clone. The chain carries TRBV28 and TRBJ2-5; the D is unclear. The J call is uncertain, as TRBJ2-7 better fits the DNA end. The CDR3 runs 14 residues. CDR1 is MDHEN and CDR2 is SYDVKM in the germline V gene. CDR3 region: CASSLMKFYSEQYF. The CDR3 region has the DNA TGTGCCAGCAGTTTAATGAAGTTTTACAGCGAGCAGTACTTC.

The CDR3 loop reads CASSSRRTPIDYNEQFF. The CDR3 DNA reads as TGCGCCAGCAGCTCTCGAAGGACTCCAATAGACTACAATGAGCAGTTCTTC. This chain joins TRBV5-1 and TRBJ2-1, with a possible D match to TRBD2 (5 bases). Germline V gene lookup returns CDR1 SGHRS and CDR2 YFSETQ. The ends were cut back, 3 bases at V and 3 bases at J, with 19 bases in the middle. The CDR3 spans 17 residues.

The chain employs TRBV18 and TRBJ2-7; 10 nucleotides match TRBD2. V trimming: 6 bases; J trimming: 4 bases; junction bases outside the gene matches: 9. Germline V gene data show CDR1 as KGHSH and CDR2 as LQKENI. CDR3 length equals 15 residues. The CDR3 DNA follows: TGTGCCAGCTCGCCTAGCGGGAGCATAAATTACGAGCAGTACTTC. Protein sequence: CASSPSGSINYEQYF.

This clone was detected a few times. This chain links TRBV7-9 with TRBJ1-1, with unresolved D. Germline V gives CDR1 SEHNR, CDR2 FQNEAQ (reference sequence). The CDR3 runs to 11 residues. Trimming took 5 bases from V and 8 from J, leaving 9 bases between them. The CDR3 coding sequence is TGTGCCAGCAGCATGGGGATCGAAGCTTTCTTT. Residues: CASSMGIEAFF. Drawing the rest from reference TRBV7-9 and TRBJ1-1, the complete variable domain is DTGVSQNPRHKITKRGQNVTFRCDPISEHNRLYWYRQTLGQGPEFLTYFQNEAQLEKSRLLSDRFSAERPKGSFSTLEIQRTEQGDSAMYLCASSMGIEAFFGQGTRLTVV.

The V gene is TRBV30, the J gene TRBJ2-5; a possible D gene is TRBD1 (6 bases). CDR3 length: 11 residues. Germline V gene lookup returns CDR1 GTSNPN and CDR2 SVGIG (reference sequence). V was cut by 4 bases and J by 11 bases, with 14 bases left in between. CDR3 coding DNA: TGTGCCTGGAAGGGACATCAGGAGCAGTACTTC. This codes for CAWKGHQEQYF.

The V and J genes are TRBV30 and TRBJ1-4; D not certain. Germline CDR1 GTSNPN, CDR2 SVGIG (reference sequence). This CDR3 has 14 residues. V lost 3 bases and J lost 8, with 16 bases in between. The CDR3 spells CAWSWGSGTEKLFF. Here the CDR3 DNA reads TGTGCCTGGAGCTGGGGATCGGGAACAGAAAAACTGTTTTTT. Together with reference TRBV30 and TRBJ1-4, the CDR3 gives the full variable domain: SQTIHQWPATLVQPVGSPLSLECTVEGTSNPNLYWYRQAAGRGLQLLFYSVGIGQISSEVPQNLSASRPQDRQFILSSKKLLLSDSGFYLCAWSWGSGTEKLFFGSGTQLSVL.

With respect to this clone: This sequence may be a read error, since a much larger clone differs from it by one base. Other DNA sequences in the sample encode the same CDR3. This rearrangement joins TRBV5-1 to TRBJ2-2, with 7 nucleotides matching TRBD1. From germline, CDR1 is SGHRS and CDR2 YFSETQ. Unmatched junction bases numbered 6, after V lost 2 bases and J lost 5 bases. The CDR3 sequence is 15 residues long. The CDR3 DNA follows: TGCGCCAGCAGCTTTTGGACAGGAGGAACCGGGGAGCTGTTTTTT. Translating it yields CASSFWTGGTGELFF.

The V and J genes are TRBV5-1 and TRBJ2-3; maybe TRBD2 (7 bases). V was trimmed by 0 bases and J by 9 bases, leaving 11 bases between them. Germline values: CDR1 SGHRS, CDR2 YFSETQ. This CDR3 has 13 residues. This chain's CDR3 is CASSLDREGTQYF. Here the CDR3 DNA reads TGCGCCAGCAGCTTGGACAGGGAGGGAACGCAGTATTTT.

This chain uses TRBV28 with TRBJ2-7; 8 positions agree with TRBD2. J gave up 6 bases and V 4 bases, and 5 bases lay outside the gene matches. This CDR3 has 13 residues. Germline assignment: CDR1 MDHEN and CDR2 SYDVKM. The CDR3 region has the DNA TGTGCCAGCAGTTGGACTAGCCTCGGCGAGCAGTACTTC. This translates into CASSWTSLGEQYF.

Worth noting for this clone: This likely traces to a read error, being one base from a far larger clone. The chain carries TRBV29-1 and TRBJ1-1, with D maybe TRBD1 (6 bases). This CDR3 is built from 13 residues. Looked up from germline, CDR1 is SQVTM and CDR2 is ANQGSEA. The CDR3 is CSAVNRDATVAFF. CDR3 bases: TGCAGCGCTGTGAACAGGGACGCCACTGTAGCTTTCTTT.

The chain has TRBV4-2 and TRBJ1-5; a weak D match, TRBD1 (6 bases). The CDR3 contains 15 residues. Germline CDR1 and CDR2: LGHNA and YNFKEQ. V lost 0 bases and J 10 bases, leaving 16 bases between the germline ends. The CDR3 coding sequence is TGTGCCAGCAGCCAAGATCGGGCGGGGGCCCCCCCCCAGCATTTT. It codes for CASSQDRAGAPPQHF.

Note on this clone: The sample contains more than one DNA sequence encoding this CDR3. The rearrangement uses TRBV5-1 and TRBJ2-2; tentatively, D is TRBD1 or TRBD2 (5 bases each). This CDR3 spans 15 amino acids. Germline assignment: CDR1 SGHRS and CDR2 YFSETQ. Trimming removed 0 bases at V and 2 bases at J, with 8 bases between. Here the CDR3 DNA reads TGCGCCAGCAGCTTGGGGGACCCCAACACCGGGGAGCTGTTTTTT. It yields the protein CASSLGDPNTGELFF. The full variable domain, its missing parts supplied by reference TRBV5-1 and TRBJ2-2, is KAGVTQTPRYLIKTRGQQVTLSCSPISGHRSVSWYQQTPGQGLQFLFEYFSETQRNKGNFPGRFSGRQFSNSRSEMNVSTLELGDSALYLCASSLGDPNTGELFFGEGSRLTVL.

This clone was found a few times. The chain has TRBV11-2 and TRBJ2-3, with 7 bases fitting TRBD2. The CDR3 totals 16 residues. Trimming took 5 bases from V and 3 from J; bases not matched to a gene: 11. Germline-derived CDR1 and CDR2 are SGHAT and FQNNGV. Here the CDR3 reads CASSPWAGVRTDTQYF. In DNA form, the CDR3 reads TGTGCCAGCAGCCCCTGGGCGGGAGTTAGGACAGATACGCAGTATTTT.

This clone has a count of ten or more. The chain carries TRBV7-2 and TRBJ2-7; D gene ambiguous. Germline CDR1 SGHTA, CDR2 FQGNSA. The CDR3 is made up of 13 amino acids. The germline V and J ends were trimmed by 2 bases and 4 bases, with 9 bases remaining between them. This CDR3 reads CASSLSDGYEQYF. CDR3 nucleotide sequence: TGTGCCAGCAGCTTATCGGACGGTTACGAGCAGTACTTC.

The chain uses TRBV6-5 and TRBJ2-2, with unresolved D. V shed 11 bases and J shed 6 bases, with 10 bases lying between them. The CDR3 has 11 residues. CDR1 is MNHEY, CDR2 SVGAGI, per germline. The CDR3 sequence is CAVRAPGELFF. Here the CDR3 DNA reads TGTGCCGTCCGGGCTCCCGGGGAGCTGTTTTTT.

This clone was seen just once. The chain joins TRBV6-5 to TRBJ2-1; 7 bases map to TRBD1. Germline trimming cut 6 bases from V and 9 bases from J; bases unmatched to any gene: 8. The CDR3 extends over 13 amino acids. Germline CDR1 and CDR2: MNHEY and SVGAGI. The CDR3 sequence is CASSLTGAAEQFF. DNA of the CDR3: TGTGCCAGCAGCCTTACAGGGGCCGCTGAGCAGTTCTTC.

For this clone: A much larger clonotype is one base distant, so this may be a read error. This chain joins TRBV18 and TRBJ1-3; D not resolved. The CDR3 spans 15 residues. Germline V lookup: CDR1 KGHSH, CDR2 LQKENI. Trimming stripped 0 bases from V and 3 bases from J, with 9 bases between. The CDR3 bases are TGTGCCAGCTCACCACCGGCAGAGGTTGGAAACACCATATATTTT. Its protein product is CASSPPAEVGNTIYF.

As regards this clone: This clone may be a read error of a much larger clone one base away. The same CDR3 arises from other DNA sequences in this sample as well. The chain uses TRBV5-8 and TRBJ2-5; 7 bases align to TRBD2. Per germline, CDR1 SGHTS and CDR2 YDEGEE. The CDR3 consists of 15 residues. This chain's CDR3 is CASSYSGSSGETQYF. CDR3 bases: TGTGCCAGCAGCTACTCAGGTTCCAGCGGGGAGACCCAATACTTC. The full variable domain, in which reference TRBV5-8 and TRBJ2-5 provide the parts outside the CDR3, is EAGVTQSPTHLIKTRGQQATLRCSPISGHTSVYWYQQALGLGLQFLLWYDEGEERNRGNFPPRFSGRQFPNYSSELNVNALELEDSALYLCASSYSGSSGETQYFGPGTRLLVL.

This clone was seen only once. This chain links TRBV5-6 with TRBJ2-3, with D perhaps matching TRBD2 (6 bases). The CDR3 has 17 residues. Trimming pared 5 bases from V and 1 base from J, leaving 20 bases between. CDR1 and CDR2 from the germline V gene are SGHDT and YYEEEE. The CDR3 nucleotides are TGTGCCAGCAGGATGGGACGGGGACTGCGTGGCACAGATACGCAGTATTTT. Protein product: CASRMGRGLRGTDTQYF. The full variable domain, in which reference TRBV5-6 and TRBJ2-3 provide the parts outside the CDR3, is DAGVTQSPTHLIKTRGQQVTLRCSPKSGHDTVSWYQQALGQGPQFIFQYYEEEERQRGNFPDRFSGHQFPNYSSELNVNALLLGDSALYLCASRMGRGLRGTDTQYFGPGTRLTVL.